One and the same sample provided the 11 T cell receptor beta chains below, sequenced in a study of T cells in Graves' hyperthyroidism and ophthalmopathy. TCR beta CDR3 regions were amplified from RNA. Carried out on the TCR CDR3, a first-round RT-PCR used the HTBI primer set. Each CDR3 protein gets one entry after TCRdb re-called the multiplex PCR reads with MiXCR. Found here are over 650,000 distinct CDR3 sequences, about 17% of them singletons; the top ten hold under 8.5%. The specimen was blood. Receptors originate from a man in his late teens or twenties with Graves' hyperthyroidism.

This chain joins TRBV25-1 and TRBJ2-3; no definite D call. The germline CDR1 and CDR2 sequences are MGHDK and SYGVNS. The CDR3 contains 13 residues. The V end was cut by 4 bases, the J end by 5 bases, with 10 bases between. CDR3 sequence: CASSARTIDTQYF. The CDR3 DNA is TGTGCCAGCAGTGCACGGACCATAGATACGCAGTATTTT.

This clonotype was counted at least ten times. J is TRBJ2-5 and V is TRBV24-1, with D possibly TRBD2 on 6 matching bases. The V and J ends lost 3 bases and 5 bases respectively, with 12 bases between them. The CDR3 is made up of 14 amino acids. Germline assignment: CDR1 KGHDR and CDR2 SFDVKD. The chain's CDR3 is CATSDRDSWETQYF. The CDR3 bases are TGTGCCACCAGTGATCGGGACTCTTGGGAGACCCAGTACTTC.

This clonotype has more than one count but fewer than ten. The J gene is TRBJ1-2, the V gene TRBV15; 8 bases line up with TRBD1. CDR1 and CDR2 from the germline V gene are LNHNV and YYDKDF (reference sequence). V lost 3 bases to trimming and J lost 8 bases; unmatched junction nucleotides: 8. The CDR3 runs to 14 residues. This CDR3 is CATSSHQGARGYTF. In nucleotides, the CDR3 is TGTGCCACCAGCAGTCATCAGGGGGCGCGCGGCTACACCTTC.

About this clonotype: Given a much more abundant clone one base away, this may be a read error. The rearrangement uses TRBV25-1 and TRBJ2-7, with D unresolved. The CDR3 totals 13 residues. V lost 3 bases, J lost 0 bases, and 6 bases lay in between. CDR1 is MGHDK and CDR2 is SYGVNS in the germline V gene. Here the CDR3 DNA reads TGTGCCAGCAGTGATAAGAGCTCCTACGAGCAGTACTTC. Its protein is CASSDKSSYEQYF.

The chain couples TRBV19 to TRBJ1-4, with D possibly matching TRBD1 (6 bases). Germline V gene lookup returns CDR1 LNHDA and CDR2 SQIVND (reference sequence). The CDR3 runs to 15 residues. Trimming took 5 bases from V and 0 from J, leaving 10 bases between them. CDR3 residues: CASSGQIATNEKLFF. The CDR3 nucleotides are TGTGCCAGTAGTGGACAGATTGCAACTAATGAAAAACTGTTTTTT.

This clonotype was seen many times. The V call is TRBV6-1, the J call TRBJ2-5; D unresolved. Trimming removed 3 bases at V and 4 bases at J, with 12 bases between. This CDR3 has 14 residues. Germline loops: CDR1 MNHNS, CDR2 SASEGT. DNA of the CDR3: TGTGCCAGCAGTGACTTCGCGGTTGGAGAGACCCAGTACTTC. This gives the protein CASSDFAVGETQYF.

The chain uses TRBV2 and TRBJ2-2; D is perhaps TRBD2 (6 bases). Germline lookup yields CDR1 SNHLY and CDR2 FYNNEI. CDR3 length: 14 amino acids. The ends were cut back, 6 bases at V and 5 bases at J, with 13 bases in the middle. In nucleotides, the CDR3 is TGTGCCAGCAGGTCATCTGGGAGGACCGGGGAGCTGTTTTTT. This gives the protein CASRSSGRTGELFF.

This clonotype was seen only a few times. This chain links TRBV28 with TRBJ2-1; 9 bases agree with TRBD2. CDR1 and CDR2 from the germline V gene are MDHEN and SYDVKM. This CDR3 region has 18 residues. The V gene end was trimmed by 6 bases and the J gene end by 5 bases; junction bases not matched to a gene: 17. CDR3 loop: CASSTNQVLAGVDNEQFF. The CDR3 region has the DNA TGTGCCAGCAGCACCAACCAGGTATTAGCGGGAGTTGACAATGAGCAGTTCTTC.

This clonotype was detected ten times or more. This rearrangement joins TRBV2 to TRBJ2-1; D is unclear. Trimming took 1 base from V and 0 from J, leaving 7 bases between them. CDR1 and CDR2 (germline): SNHLY, FYNNEI. This CDR3 has 15 amino acids. The CDR3 protein is CASSEEDSSYNEQFF. The CDR3 bases are TGTGCCAGCAGTGAAGAGGATAGCTCCTACAATGAGCAGTTCTTC.

This clonotype was counted many times. The CDR3 DNA sequence: TGTGCCAGCAGCTTCCGACAGCTTAGGGAGACCCAGTACTTC. Its protein is CASSFRQLRETQYF. The chain couples TRBV7-2 to TRBJ2-5; maybe TRBD1 (5 bases). The germline V gene has CDR1 SGHTA and CDR2 FQGNSA. This CDR3 comprises 14 residues. V lost 3 bases, J lost 5 bases, and 13 bases lay in between.

This chain uses TRBV11-2 with TRBJ2-1; the match to TRBD2 covers 10 bases. CDR3 length equals 17 residues. CDR1 is SGHAT, CDR2 FQNNGV, per germline. Losses at the gene ends were 5 bases for V and 8 bases for J; bases not matched to a gene: 15. The chain's CDR3 is CASSPGLAGAAGDEQFF. Written as DNA, the CDR3 is TGTGCCAGCAGCCCGGGGCTAGCGGGAGCAGCAGGCGATGAGCAGTTCTTC.